The present T cell receptor beta chain was sequenced within a study of Ad26.COV2.S vaccination and SARS-CoV-2 variants. Study results and limitations: Reported findings describe substantial breadth in spike-specific CD8+ and CD4+ T cell responses following vaccination.

Germline CDR1 reads LGHDT; CDR2 reads YNNKEL (reference sequence). This CDR3 spans 15 amino acids. Measured with immunoSEQ multiplex PCR; TCRdb has only the in-frame clones, and not every one. The sample consists of about 350,000 clones, roughly nine tenths of them appearing once. On this clone itself: Its specificity is unknown. The germline gene is not matched at one end of the junction; a read error may be the cause.

The source was peripheral blood, collected after recovery from COVID-19. The clonotype was recovered from a human donor who had recovered from COVID-19. The V gene is TRBV3-1 (or the pseudogene TRBV3-2), the J gene TRBJ2-1; TRBD2 might be the D (6 bases). The CDR3 nucleotides read TGTGCCAGCACCCAACGGGGGAGCACCTACAATGAGCAGTTCTTC. Translation: CASTQRGSTYNEQFF.